The sequence of this TCR beta chain was determined in a study of blood T cells in healthy people across ages. CDR1 and CDR2 from the germline V gene are SGHTA and FQGNSA. This CDR3 spans 12 amino acids. A second PCR, run for roughly 7 to 12 cycles, used a sample-barcoded 5' primer plus a J-beta primer mix. TCRdb reprocessed the 5' RACE reads with MiXCR, giving one entry per CDR3 protein. This table holds 630,000 or so distinct CDR3 sequences, roughly 32% found once. This clonotype came up once. The TCR was taken from an elderly woman in good health. Sequenced material: blood. The gene calls are TRBV7-2 and TRBJ2-5, with a tentative D call TRBD2 (6 bases). Near its end, the DNA agrees better with TRBJ2-7, so the J call may be wrong. The CDR3 sequence is CASSSGTFEQYF. CDR3 nucleotides: TGTGCCAGCAGCTCTGGGACTTTCGAGCAGTACTTC.